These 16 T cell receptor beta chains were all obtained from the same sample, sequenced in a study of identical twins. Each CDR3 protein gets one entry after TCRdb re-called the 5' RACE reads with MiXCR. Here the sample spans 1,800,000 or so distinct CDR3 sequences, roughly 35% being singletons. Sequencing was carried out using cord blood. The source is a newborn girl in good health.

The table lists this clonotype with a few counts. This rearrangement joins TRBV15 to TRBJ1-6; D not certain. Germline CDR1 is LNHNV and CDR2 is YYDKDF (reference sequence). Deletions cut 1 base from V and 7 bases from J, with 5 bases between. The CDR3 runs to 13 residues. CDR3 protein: CATSRAVNSPLHF. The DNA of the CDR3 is TGTGCCACCAGCAGAGCGGTCAATTCACCCCTCCACTTT.

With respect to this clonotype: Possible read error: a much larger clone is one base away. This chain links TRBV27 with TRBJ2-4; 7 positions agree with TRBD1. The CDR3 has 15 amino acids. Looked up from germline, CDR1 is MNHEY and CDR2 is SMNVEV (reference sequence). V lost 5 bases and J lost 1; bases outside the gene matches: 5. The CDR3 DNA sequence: TGTGCCAGCAGTCCTGCACAGGGGGCCAAAAACATTCAGTACTTC. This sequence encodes CASSPAQGAKNIQYF.

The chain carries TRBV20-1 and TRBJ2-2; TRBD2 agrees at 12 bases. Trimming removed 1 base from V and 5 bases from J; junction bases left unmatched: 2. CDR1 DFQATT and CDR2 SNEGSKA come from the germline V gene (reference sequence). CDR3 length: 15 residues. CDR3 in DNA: TGCAGTGCTAGAGGGACTAGCGGGGATACCGGGGAGCTGTTTTTT. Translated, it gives CSARGTSGDTGELFF.

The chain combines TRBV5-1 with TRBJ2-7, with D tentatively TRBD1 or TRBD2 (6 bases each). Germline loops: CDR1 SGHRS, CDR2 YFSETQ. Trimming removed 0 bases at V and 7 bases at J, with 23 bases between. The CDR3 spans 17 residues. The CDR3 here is CASSLALGGQLLNEQYF. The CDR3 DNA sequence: TGCGCCAGCAGCTTGGCGTTGGGGGGACAATTGCTTAATGAGCAGTACTTC.

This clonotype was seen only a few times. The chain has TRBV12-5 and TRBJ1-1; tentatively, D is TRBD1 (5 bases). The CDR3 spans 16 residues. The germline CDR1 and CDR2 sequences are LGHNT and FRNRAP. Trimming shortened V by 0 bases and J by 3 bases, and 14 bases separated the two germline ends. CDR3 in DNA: TGTGCTAGTGGTTTGGTACTCGGGGGGAAGGACACTGAAGCTTTCTTT. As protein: CASGLVLGGKDTEAFF.

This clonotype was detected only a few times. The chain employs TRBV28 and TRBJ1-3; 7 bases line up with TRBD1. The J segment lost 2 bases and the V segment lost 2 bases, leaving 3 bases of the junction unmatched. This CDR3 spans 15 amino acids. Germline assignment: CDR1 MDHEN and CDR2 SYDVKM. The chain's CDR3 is CASSLVGQAGNTIYF. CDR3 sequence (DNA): TGTGCCAGCAGTTTAGTCGGACAGGCTGGAAACACCATATATTTT.

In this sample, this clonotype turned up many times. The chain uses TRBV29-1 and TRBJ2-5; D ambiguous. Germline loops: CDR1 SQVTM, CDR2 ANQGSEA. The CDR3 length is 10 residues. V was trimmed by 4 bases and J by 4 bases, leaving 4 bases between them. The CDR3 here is CSVGAETQYF. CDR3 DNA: TGCAGCGTTGGGGCAGAGACCCAGTACTTC.

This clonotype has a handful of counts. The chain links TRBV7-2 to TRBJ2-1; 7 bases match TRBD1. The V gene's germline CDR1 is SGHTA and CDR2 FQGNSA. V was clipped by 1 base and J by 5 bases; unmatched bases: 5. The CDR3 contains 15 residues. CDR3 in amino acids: CASSLDRGSHNEQFF. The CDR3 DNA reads TGTGCCAGCAGCTTAGACAGGGGTTCACACAATGAGCAGTTCTTC.

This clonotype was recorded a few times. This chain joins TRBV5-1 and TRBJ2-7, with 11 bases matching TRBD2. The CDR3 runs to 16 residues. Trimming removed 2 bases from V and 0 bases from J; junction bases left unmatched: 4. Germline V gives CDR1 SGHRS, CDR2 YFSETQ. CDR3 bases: TGCGCCAGCAGCTTTAAAGGGACTAGCGGCTCCTACGAGCAGTACTTC. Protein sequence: CASSFKGTSGSYEQYF.

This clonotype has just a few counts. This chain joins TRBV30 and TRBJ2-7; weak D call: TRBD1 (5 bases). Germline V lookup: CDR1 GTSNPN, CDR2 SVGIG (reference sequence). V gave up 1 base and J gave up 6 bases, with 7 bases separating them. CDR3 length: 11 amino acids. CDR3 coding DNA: TGTGCCTGGAGTGAGCAGGGCGAGCAGTACTTC. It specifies CAWSEQGEQYF.

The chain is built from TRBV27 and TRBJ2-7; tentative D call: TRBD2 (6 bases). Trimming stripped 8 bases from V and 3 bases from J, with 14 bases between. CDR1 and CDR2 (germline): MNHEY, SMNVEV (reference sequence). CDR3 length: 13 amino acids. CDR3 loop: CASGGVPGYEQYF. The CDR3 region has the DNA TGTGCCAGCGGAGGGGTCCCAGGCTACGAGCAGTACTTC.

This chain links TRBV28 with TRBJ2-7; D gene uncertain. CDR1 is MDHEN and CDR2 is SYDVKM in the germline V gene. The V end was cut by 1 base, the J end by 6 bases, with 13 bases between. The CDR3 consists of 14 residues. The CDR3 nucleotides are TGTGCCAGCAGTTTATTGGTCGGGCGGTTCGAGCAGTACTTC. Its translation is CASSLLVGRFEQYF.

The CDR3 DNA follows: TGTGCCAGCAGCAAAGACGACAGGACCTACGAGCAGTACTTC. Protein: CASSKDDRTYEQYF. The chain recombines TRBV21-1 with TRBJ2-7; the table assigns TRBD1, which was not confirmed against the DNA. TRBV21-1 has pseudogene status. The length of the CDR3 is 14 residues.

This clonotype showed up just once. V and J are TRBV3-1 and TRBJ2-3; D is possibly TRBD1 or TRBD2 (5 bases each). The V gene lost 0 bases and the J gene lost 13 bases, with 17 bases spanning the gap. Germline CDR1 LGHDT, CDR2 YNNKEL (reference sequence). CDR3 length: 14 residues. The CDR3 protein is CASSQDLSGAAKYF. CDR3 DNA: TGTGCCAGCAGCCAAGATCTGTCCGGGGCGGCGAAGTATTTT.

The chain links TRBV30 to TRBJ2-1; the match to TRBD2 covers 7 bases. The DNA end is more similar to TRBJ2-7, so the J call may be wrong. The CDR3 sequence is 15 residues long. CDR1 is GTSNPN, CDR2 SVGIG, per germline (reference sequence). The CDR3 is CAWKGRVSSYNEQYF. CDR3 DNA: TGTGCCTGGAAGGGGAGGGTAAGCTCCTACAATGAGCAGTACTTC.

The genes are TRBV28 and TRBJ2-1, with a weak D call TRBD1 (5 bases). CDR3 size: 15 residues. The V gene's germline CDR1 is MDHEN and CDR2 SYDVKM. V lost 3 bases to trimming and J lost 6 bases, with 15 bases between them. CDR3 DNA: TGTGCCAGCAGTTTTAGGCTCAGGGATCCCAATGAGCAGTTCTTC. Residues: CASSFRLRDPNEQFF. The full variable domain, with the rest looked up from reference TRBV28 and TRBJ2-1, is DVKVTQSSRYLVKRTGEKVFLECVQDMDHENMFWYRQDPGLGLRLIYFSYDVKMKEKGDIPEGYSVSREKKERFSLILESASTNQTSMYLCASSFRLRDPNEQFFGPGTRLTVL.